This record looks at one T cell receptor beta chain sequence and its context. Its specificity is not known. These data belong to a study of beta chain features in type 1 diabetes. Broader study findings: The study found moderately but significantly shorter TCRB CDR3s in all four CD4+ subsets of Type 1 diabetes patients. Within patients, naive, central memory and Treg TCRB repertoires seemed more similar than within healthy donors.

Each of the CD4+ naive, central memory, regulatory and stem cell-like memory populations was sorted via CD45RO/CCR7/CD25/CD127/CD95/CD27. V trimming: 4 bases; J trimming: 7 bases; junction bases outside the gene matches: 5. CDR3 size: 14 residues. Germline V gene data show CDR1 as SGHRS and CDR2 as YFSETQ. The study reverse transcribed the entire isolated RNA, so it sequenced expressed TCRB transcripts. Read counts averaged around 3.9 million for samples of naive, central memory and regulatory T cells. TCRdb's table, derived via immunoSEQ multiplex PCR, lists solely in-frame clones and lacks some. The profile shows 150,000 to 200,000 clones, about 63% of them singletons.

V is TRBV5-1 and J is TRBJ1-6, with 7 bases lining up with TRBD1. The clonotype was recovered from a young man with type 1 diabetes. Material: naive CD4+ T cells from blood. CDR3 DNA: TGCGCCAGCAGCCCCGGACAGGCAAATTCACCCCTCCACTTT. Encoded protein: CASSPGQANSPLHF.